These T cell receptor beta chains were read from a single sample in a study of blood T cell repertoires in COVID-19. Data came from immunoSEQ multiplex PCR; TCRdb stores just in-frame clones and leaves some out. The data show about 240,000 clones, approximately 84% seen once. The sample was PBMCs or T cells enriched from blood (not recorded which). These receptor sequences come from a middle-aged woman with acute COVID-19. Each CDR3 is given with its conserved first and last residue. D genes are given only for firm matches. Clone size is given for some rows only: seen once, a few or many times, or a class if the clone is expanded.

d_gene: NA; abundance: NA; j_gene: TRBJ1-1; v_gene: TRBV10-2; CDR3aa: CASSARNTEAFF; CDR3nt: TGCGCCAGCAGTGCCCGGAACACTGAAGCTTTCTTT
d_gene: TRBD2; abundance: NA; j_gene: TRBJ2-7; v_gene: TRBV5-5; CDR3aa: CASSFGRASEQYF; CDR3nt: TGTGCCAGCAGCTTTGGGAGGGCGAGCGAGCAGTACTTC
d_gene: NA; abundance: once; j_gene: TRBJ2-7; v_gene: TRBV11-1; CDR3aa: CASSFNRDYEQYF; CDR3nt: TGTGCCAGCAGCTTTAACCGGGACTACGAGCAGTACTTC
d_gene: TRBD2; abundance: NA; j_gene: TRBJ2-4; v_gene: TRBV6-5; CDR3aa: CASRHTGTINIQYF; CDR3nt: TGTGCCAGCAGGCATACCGGGACTATCAACATTCAGTACTTC
d_gene: NA; abundance: NA; j_gene: TRBJ2-2; v_gene: TRBV30; CDR3aa: CAWSGRASDYTGELFF; CDR3nt: TGTGCCTGGAGTGGTAGGGCTAGCGATTACACCGGGGAGCTGTTTTTT
d_gene: NA; abundance: NA; j_gene: TRBJ2-7; v_gene: TRBV19; CDR3aa: CASSDSYYEQYF; CDR3nt: TGTGCCAGTAGTGACAGCTACTACGAGCAGTACTTC
d_gene: TRBD2; abundance: NA; j_gene: TRBJ2-1; v_gene: TRBV5-5; CDR3aa: CASSLEGLAVDEQFF; CDR3nt: TGTGCCAGCAGTTTAGAGGGACTAGCAGTCGATGAGCAGTTCTTC
d_gene: TRBD1; abundance: NA; j_gene: TRBJ1-1; v_gene: TRBV5-3; CDR3aa: CARSPTGRPDTEAFF; CDR3nt: TGTGCCAGAAGCCCGACAGGGAGGCCAGACACTGAAGCTTTCTTT
d_gene: TRBD1; abundance: NA; j_gene: TRBJ1-6; v_gene: TRBV6-1; CDR3aa: CASSETGSGSPLHF; CDR3nt: TGTGCCAGCAGTGAGACAGGGTCGGGTTCACCCCTCCACTTT
d_gene: NA; abundance: NA; j_gene: TRBJ1-2; v_gene: TRBV11-1; CDR3aa: CASSPEVHGSYGYTF; CDR3nt: TGTGCCAGCAGCCCCGAAGTTCACGGGTCCTATGGCTACACCTTC
d_gene: NA; abundance: NA; j_gene: TRBJ1-3; v_gene: TRBV30; CDR3aa: CASDHLGVSGNTIYF; CDR3nt: TGTGCTTCTGACCATCTGGGCGTCTCTGGAAACACCATATATTTT
d_gene: TRBD1; abundance: NA; j_gene: TRBJ2-7; v_gene: TRBV6-1; CDR3aa: CASSESPGDSSYEQYF; CDR3nt: TGTGCCAGCAGTGAGAGCCCCGGGGACAGCTCCTACGAGCAGTACTTC
d_gene: NA; abundance: NA; j_gene: TRBJ2-3; v_gene: TRBV7-8; CDR3aa: CASSLVSGGAVDTQYF; CDR3nt: TGTGCCAGCAGCTTAGTTTCCGGGGGAGCGGTAGATACGCAGTATTTT
d_gene: TRBD1; abundance: NA; j_gene: TRBJ2-1; v_gene: TRBV7-6; CDR3aa: CASSLVLGTGDNEQFF; CDR3nt: TGTGCCAGCAGCTTAGTTCTGGGGACAGGGGACAATGAGCAGTTCTTC
d_gene: TRBD2; abundance: NA; j_gene: TRBJ2-7; v_gene: TRBV20-1; CDR3aa: CSASKTSGFLYEQYF; CDR3nt: TGCAGTGCTAGTAAGACTAGCGGGTTTCTTTACGAGCAGTACTTC
d_gene: TRBD2; abundance: NA; j_gene: TRBJ2-1; v_gene: TRBV14; CDR3aa: CASSRGGSSRSEQFF; CDR3nt: TGTGCCAGCTCCCGGGGCGGGAGTTCTCGCAGTGAGCAGTTCTTC
d_gene: TRBD2; abundance: NA; j_gene: TRBJ2-1; v_gene: TRBV5-6; CDR3aa: CASRELAGGSYNEQFF; CDR3nt: TGTGCCAGCAGGGAGCTAGCGGGAGGTTCCTACAATGAGCAGTTCTTC
d_gene: NA; abundance: NA; j_gene: TRBJ1-5; v_gene: TRBV9; CDR3aa: CASSVAGGADQPQHF; CDR3nt: TGTGCCAGCAGCGTAGCGGGGGGCGCCGATCAGCCCCAGCATTTT
d_gene: TRBD1; abundance: once; j_gene: TRBJ2-5; v_gene: TRBV7-8; CDR3aa: CASSTGARQETQYF; CDR3nt: TGTGCCAGCAGCACAGGGGCCCGACAAGAGACCCAGTACTTC
d_gene: TRBD1; abundance: few; j_gene: TRBJ2-7; v_gene: TRBV7-9; CDR3aa: CASSPVGTVDYEQYF; CDR3nt: TGTGCCAGCAGCCCAGTAGGGACAGTAGACTACGAGCAGTACTTC
d_gene: TRBD2; abundance: NA; j_gene: TRBJ2-2; v_gene: TRBV5-1; CDR3aa: CASSIGLAPNSGELFF; CDR3nt: TGCGCCAGCAGCATTGGACTAGCGCCCAACTCCGGGGAGCTGTTTTTT
d_gene: NA; abundance: NA; j_gene: TRBJ1-1; v_gene: TRBV6-5; CDR3aa: CASSYSGDGGTEAFF; CDR3nt: TGTGCCAGCAGTTACTCAGGGGATGGCGGCACTGAAGCTTTCTTT
d_gene: NA; abundance: NA; j_gene: TRBJ2-1; v_gene: TRBV12-3/TRBV12-4; CDR3aa: CASSLEEGQFF; CDR3nt: TGTGCCAGCAGTTTAGAAGAGGGGCAGTTCTTC
d_gene: NA; abundance: NA; j_gene: TRBJ2-2; v_gene: TRBV5-1; CDR3aa: CASSDSPLAGELFF; CDR3nt: TGCGCCAGCAGCGATTCCCCGTTAGCCGGGGAGCTGTTTTTT
d_gene: NA; abundance: NA; j_gene: TRBJ2-7; v_gene: TRBV11-2; CDR3aa: CASTAGRVSYEQYF; CDR3nt: TGTGCCAGCACCGCTGGGCGGGTGAGCTACGAGCAGTACTTC
d_gene: TRBD1; abundance: once; j_gene: TRBJ1-3; v_gene: TRBV11-2; CDR3aa: CASSSTGFGNTIYF; CDR3nt: TGTGCCAGCAGCTCGACAGGGTTTGGAAACACCATATATTTT
d_gene: TRBD2; abundance: NA; j_gene: TRBJ2-1; v_gene: TRBV5-1; CDR3aa: CASSLGLARNNEQFF; CDR3nt: TGCGCCAGCAGCTTGGGACTAGCGCGTAACAATGAGCAGTTCTTC
d_gene: NA; abundance: NA; j_gene: TRBJ2-5; v_gene: TRBV5-1; CDR3aa: CASSRSFWPQETQYF; CDR3nt: TGCGCCAGCAGCCGCTCCTTTTGGCCCCAAGAGACCCAGTACTTC
d_gene: TRBD1; abundance: NA; j_gene: TRBJ2-2; v_gene: TRBV6-5; CDR3aa: CASRRTGTATGELFF; CDR3nt: TGTGCCAGCAGACGAACCGGGACAGCAACCGGGGAGCTGTTTTTT
d_gene: TRBD1; abundance: NA; j_gene: TRBJ1-4; v_gene: TRBV2; CDR3aa: CASSPWDRGNMVGTNEKLFF; CDR3nt: TGTGCCAGCTCACCTTGGGACAGGGGGAACATGGTAGGAACTAATGAAAAACTGTTTTTT